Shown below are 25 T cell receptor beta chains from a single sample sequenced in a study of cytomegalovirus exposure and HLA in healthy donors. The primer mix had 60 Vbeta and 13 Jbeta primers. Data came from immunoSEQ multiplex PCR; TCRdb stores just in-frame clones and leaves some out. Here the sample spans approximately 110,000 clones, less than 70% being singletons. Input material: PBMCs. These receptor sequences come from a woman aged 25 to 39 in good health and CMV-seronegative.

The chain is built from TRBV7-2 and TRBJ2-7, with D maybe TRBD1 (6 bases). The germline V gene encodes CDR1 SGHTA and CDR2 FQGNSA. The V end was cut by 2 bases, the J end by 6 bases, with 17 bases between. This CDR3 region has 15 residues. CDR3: CASSLHRDTLSEQYF. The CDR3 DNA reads TGTGCCAGCAGCTTACACAGGGATACCCTCTCCGAGCAGTACTTC.

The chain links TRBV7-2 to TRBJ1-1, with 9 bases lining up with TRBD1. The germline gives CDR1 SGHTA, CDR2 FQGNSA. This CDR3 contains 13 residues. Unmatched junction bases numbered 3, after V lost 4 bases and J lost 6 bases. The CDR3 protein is CASSSQGASEAFF. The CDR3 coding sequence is TGTGCCAGCAGCTCACAGGGGGCCTCTGAAGCTTTCTTT.

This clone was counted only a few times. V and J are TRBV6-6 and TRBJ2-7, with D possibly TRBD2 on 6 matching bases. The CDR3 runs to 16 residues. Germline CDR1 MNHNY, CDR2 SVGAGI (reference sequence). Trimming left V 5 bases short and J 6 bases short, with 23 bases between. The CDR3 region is CASSVTGTAAGSEQYF. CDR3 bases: TGTGCCAGCAGTGTCACCGGGACCGCAGCCGGGAGCGAGCAGTACTTC.

CDR3 in amino acids: CASRGQGLIQETQYF. The CDR3 DNA sequence: TGTGCCAGCAGGGGACAGGGATTAATACAGGAGACCCAGTACTTC. V is TRBV28 and J is TRBJ2-5; 9 bases match TRBD1. J gave up 5 bases and V 6 bases, and 10 bases lay outside the gene matches. The CDR3 runs 15 residues. Germline V lookup: CDR1 MDHEN, CDR2 SYDVKM.

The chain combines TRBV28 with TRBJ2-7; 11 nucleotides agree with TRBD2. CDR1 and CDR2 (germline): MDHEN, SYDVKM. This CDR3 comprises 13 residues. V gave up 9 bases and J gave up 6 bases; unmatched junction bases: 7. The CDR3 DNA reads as TGTGCCAGTGAGGCTAGCGGGAGGCGCGAGCAGTACTTC. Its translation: CASEASGRREQYF.

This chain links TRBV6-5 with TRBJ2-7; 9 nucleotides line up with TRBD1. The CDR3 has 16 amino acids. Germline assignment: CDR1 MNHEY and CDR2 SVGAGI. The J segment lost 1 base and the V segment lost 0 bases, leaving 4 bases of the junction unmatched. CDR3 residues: CASSYSQGAVSYEQYF. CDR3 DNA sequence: TGTGCCAGCAGTTACTCACAGGGGGCGGTATCCTACGAGCAGTACTTC.

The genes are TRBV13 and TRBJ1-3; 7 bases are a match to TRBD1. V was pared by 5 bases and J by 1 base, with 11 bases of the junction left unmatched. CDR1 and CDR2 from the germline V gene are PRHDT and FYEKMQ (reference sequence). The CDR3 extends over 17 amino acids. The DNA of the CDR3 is TGTGCCAGCAGCCCCCTGAGGGGGCGCGTTTCTGGAAACACCATATATTTT. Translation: CASSPLRGRVSGNTIYF.

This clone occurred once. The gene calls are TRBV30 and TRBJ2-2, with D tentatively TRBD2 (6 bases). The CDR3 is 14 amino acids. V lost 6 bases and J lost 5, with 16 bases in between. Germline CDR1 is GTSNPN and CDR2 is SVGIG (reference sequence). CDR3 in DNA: TGTGCCTGCTCCGGACCACGGGAGACCGGGGAGCTGTTTTTT. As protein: CACSGPRETGELFF.

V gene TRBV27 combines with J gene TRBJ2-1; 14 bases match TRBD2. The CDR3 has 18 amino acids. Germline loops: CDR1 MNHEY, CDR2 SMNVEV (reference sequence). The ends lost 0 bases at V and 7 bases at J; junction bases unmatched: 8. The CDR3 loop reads CASSLSRGGTSGRNEQFF. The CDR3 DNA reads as TGTGCCAGCAGTTTATCGAGGGGTGGGACTAGCGGGAGAAATGAGCAGTTCTTC.

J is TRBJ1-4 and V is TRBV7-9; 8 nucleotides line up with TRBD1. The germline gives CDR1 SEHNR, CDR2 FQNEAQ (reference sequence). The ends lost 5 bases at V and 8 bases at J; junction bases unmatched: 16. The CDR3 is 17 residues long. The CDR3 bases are TGTGCCAGCAGCCGCACCTTTTCTGCGACAGGGGAAGAAAAACTGTTTTTT. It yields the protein CASSRTFSATGEEKLFF.

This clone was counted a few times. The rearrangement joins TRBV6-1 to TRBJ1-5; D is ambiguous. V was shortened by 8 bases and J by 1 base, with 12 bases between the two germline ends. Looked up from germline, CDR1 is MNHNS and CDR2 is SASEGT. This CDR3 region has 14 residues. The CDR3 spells CASADTSSNQPQHF. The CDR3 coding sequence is TGTGCCAGCGCCGACACTTCAAGCAATCAGCCCCAGCATTTT.

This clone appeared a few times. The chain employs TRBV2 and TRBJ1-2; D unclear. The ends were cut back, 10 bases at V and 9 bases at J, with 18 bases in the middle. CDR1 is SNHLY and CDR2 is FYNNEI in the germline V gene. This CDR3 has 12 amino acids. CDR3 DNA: TGTGCCACCAGCGAGGTTACTTCTAGCTACACCTTC. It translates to CATSEVTSSYTF. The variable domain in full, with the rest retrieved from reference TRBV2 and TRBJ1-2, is EPEVTQTPSHQVTQMGQEVILRCVPISNHLYFYWYRQILGQKVEFLVSFYNNEISEKSEIFDDQFSVERPDGSNFTLKIRSTKLEDSAMYFCATSEVTSSYTFGSGTRLTVV.

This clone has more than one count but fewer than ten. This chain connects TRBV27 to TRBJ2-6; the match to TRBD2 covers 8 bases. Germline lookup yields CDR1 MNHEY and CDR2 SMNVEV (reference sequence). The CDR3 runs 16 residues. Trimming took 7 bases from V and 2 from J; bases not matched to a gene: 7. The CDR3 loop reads CASTIRGGAGANVLTF. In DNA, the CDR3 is TGTGCCAGCACCATACGGGGGGGTGCTGGGGCCAACGTCCTGACTTTC.

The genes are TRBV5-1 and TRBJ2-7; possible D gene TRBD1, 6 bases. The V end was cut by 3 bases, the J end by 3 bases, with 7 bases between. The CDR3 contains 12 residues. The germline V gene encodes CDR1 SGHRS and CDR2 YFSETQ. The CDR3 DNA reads TGCGCCAGCAGCTCACAGGGCTACGAGCAGTACTTC. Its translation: CASSSQGYEQYF.

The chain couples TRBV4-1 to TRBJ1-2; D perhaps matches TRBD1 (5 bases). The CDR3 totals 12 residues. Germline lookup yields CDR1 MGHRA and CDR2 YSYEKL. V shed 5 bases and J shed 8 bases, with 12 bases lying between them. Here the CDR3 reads CASSTKGLGYTF. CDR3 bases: TGCGCCAGCAGCACAAAGGGGCTCGGCTACACCTTC.

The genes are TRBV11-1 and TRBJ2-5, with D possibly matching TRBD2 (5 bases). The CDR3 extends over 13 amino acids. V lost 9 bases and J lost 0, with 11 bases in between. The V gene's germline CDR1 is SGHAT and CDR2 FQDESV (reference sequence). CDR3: CASQTDYQETQYF. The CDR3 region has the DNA TGTGCCAGTCAAACGGACTACCAAGAGACCCAGTACTTC.

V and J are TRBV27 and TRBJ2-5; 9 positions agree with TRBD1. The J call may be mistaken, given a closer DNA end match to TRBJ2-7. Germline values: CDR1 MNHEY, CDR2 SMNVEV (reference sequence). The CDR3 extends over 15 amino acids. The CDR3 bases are TGTGCCAGCAGCTACAGGGGGCGTAGCTCCTACGAGCAGTACTTC. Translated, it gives CASSYRGRSSYEQYF.

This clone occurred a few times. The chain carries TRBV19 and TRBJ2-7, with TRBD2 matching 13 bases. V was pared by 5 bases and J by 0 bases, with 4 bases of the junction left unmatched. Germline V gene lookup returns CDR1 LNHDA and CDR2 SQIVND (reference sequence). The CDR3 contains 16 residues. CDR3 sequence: CASSPGLAGDSYEQYF. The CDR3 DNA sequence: TGTGCCAGTAGTCCAGGACTAGCGGGAGACTCCTACGAGCAGTACTTC.

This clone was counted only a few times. CDR3 in DNA: TGCGCCAGCAGCCTGGGACTAGGATACAATGAGCAGTTCTTC. Protein sequence: CASSLGLGYNEQFF. This sequence joins TRBV4-1 and TRBJ2-1; TRBD2 agrees at 8 bases. Looked up from germline, CDR1 is MGHRA and CDR2 is YSYEKL. Trimming cost V 4 bases and J 4 bases; bases outside gene matches: 3. CDR3 length equals 14 residues.

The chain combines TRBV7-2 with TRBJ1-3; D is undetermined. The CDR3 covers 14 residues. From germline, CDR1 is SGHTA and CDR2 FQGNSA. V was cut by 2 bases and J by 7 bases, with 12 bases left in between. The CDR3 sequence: CASSLLTPGNTIYF. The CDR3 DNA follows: TGTGCCAGCAGCTTACTCACACCGGGGAACACCATATATTTT.

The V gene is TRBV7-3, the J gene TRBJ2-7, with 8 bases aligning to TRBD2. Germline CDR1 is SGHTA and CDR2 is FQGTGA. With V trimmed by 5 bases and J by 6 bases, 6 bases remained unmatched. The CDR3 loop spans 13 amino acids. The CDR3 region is CASSPSAGGEQYF. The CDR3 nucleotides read TGTGCCAGCAGCCCCTCGGCGGGGGGCGAGCAGTACTTC.

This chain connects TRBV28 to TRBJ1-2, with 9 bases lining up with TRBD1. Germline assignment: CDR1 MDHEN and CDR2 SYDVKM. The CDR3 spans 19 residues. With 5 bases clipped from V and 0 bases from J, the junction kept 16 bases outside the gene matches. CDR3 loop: CASSQLTRTGVGANYGYTF. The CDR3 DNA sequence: TGTGCCAGCAGTCAACTTACCCGGACAGGGGTGGGAGCTAACTATGGCTACACCTTC.

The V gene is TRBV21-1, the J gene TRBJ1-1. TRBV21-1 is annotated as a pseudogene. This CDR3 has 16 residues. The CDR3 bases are TGTGCCAGCAGCAGGGGAGGCAGCCCCATGAACACTGAAGCTTTCTTT. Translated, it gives CASSRGGSPMNTEAFF.

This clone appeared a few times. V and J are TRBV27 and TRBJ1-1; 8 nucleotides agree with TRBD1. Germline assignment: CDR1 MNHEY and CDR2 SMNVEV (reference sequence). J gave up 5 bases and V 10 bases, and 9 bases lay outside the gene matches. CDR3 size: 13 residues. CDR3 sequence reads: CATGQGFGTEAFF. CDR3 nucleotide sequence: TGTGCCACCGGACAGGGCTTTGGGACTGAAGCTTTCTTT.

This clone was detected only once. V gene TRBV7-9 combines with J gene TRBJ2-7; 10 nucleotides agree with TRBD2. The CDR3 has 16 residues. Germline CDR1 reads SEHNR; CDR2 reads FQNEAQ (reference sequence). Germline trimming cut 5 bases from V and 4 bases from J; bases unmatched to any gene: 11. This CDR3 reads CASSPGLAGEWYEQYF. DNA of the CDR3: TGTGCCAGCAGCCCGGGGCTAGCGGGAGAATGGTACGAGCAGTACTTC.